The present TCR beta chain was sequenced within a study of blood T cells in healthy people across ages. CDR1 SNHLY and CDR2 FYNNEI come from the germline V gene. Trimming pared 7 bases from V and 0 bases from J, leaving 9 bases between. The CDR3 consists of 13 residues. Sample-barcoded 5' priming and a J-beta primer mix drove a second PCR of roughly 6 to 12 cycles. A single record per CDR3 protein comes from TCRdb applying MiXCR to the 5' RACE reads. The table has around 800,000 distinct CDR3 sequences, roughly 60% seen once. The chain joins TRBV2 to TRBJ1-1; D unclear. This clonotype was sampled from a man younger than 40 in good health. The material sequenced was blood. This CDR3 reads CASIRPVNTEAFF. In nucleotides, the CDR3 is TGTGCCAGCATCCGACCCGTGAACACTGAAGCTTTCTTT.